This entry lists 4 T cell receptor beta chains sequenced from one sample in a study of cytomegalovirus exposure and HLA in healthy donors. In the PCR, 60 Vbeta and 13 Jbeta primers were used. Sequencing used immunoSEQ multiplex PCR; TCRdb keeps in-frame clones, though not all of them. The sample has some 150,000 clones, about 77% seen once. The specimen sequenced was PBMCs. The receptors originated from a female donor in good health and CMV-seronegative.

V is TRBV7-9 and J is TRBJ1-5, with TRBD1 identical over 8 bases. The germline V gene has CDR1 SEHNR and CDR2 FQNEAQ (reference sequence). Trimming took 3 bases from V and 3 from J; bases not matched to a gene: 4. This CDR3 has 15 residues. CDR3 in amino acids: CASSLGQADNQPQHF. CDR3 coding DNA: TGTGCCAGCAGCTTGGGACAGGCCGACAATCAGCCCCAGCATTTT.

The rearrangement joins TRBV11-2 to TRBJ1-2, with TRBD1 matching over 7 bases. The CDR3 consists of 14 residues. J gave up 8 bases and V 1 base, and 7 bases lay outside the gene matches. Germline values: CDR1 SGHAT, CDR2 FQNNGV. Here the CDR3 reads CASSLGRGQNGYTF. The CDR3 DNA is TGTGCCAGCAGCTTAGGGAGGGGGCAGAACGGCTACACCTTC.

This sequence joins TRBV28 and TRBJ1-2, with D possibly TRBD1 on 5 matching bases. V lost 6 bases and J 4 bases, leaving 15 bases between the germline ends. Germline CDR1 is MDHEN and CDR2 is SYDVKM. The CDR3 loop spans 14 amino acids. CDR3 in DNA: TGTGCCAGCAGGCCCCCTCAGGGCGGCTATGGCTACACCTTC. Its protein is CASRPPQGGYGYTF.

The CDR3 protein is CASGNHRDRGNEQYF. CDR3 DNA: TGTGCCAGCGGAAACCACCGGGACAGGGGGAATGAGCAGTACTTC. The chain carries TRBV6-1 and TRBJ2-7, with 11 bases fitting TRBD1. Looked up from germline, CDR1 is MNHNS and CDR2 is SASEGT. Trimming at V came to 8 bases and at J to 7 bases, leaving 13 bases not matched to a gene. The CDR3 has 15 residues.